This T cell receptor beta chain was sequenced for a study of PD-1 blockade in classical Hodgkin lymphoma. Study-wide results and limits: Complete responders possessed baseline diversity comparable to newly diagnosed patients. Healthy donors were reported to have higher baseline TCR diversity than newly diagnosed patients.

Comments on this clone: Its matching antigen is unknown.

Every patient relapsed after autologous stem cell transplantation, and brentuximab vedotin exposure varied. Repertoires were generated with immunoSEQ multiplex PCR, while TCRdb's copy carries only in-frame clones and drops some. In the table there are some 19,000 clones, 70% to 85% of which are singletons. The CDR3 consists of 14 residues. Germline V lookup: CDR1 MNHEY, CDR2 SMNVEV (reference sequence). The V end was cut by 5 bases, the J end by 7 bases, with 14 bases between. This TCR derives from a human donor with classical Hodgkin lymphoma. The sample here was peripheral blood mononuclear cells (PBMCs), taken at baseline. This chain links TRBV27 with TRBJ1-4; D is perhaps TRBD1 (6 bases). The CDR3 here is CASSVGGGSEKLFF. The CDR3 DNA reads as TGTGCCAGCAGTGTGGGAGGGGGGAGTGAAAAACTGTTTTTT.